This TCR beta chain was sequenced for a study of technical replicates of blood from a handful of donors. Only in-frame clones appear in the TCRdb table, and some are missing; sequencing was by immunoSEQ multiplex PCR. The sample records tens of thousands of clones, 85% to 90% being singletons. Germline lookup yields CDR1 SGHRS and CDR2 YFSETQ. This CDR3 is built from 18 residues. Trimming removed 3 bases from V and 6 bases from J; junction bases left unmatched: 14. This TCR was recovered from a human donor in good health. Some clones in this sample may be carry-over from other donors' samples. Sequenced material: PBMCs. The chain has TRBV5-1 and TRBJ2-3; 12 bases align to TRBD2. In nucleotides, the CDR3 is TGCGCCAGCAGCTCCGAGGGACTAGCGGGTACGGGGGTGGATACGCAGTATTTT. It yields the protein CASSSEGLAGTGVDTQYF.